The T cell receptor beta chain under discussion was sequenced for a study of molecular identifiers for immune sequencing clone quantification. Findings and limits, study-wide: In naive cells, under 1% of molecules belonged to clones above 20 RNA copies, against over 99% in effector cells.

The sorting of naive CD8 T cells used the CD8+CD4-CCR7+CD45RA+ phenotype. In germline, CDR1 is LGHNA, CDR2 YSLEER. The CDR3 spans 15 residues. V was pared by 2 bases and J by 6 bases, with 14 bases between. This clonotype was observed many times. Its matching antigen is unknown. Preparation methods for the bulk TCR libraries were those previously described, with listed TCR primers. TCRdb reprocessed the PCR reads with MiXCR, giving one entry per CDR3 protein. The sample includes approximately 40,000 distinct CDR3 sequences, about a quarter seen only once; the top ten take 0.85% to 1%. The clonotype originates from a human donor in good health. Some libraries in this study had Jurkat cell RNA spiked in. Sequenced input: naive CD8+ T cells from blood, with Jurkat cell RNA spiked in. The sample's subset: FACS-sorted CD8+CD4-CCR7+CD45RA+ naive T cells. The chain has TRBV4-3 and TRBJ1-5; tentative D call: TRBD1 (6 bases). Here the CDR3 reads CASSQSRGVFQPQHF. CDR3 nucleotide sequence: TGCGCCAGCAGCCAATCTAGGGGGGTTTTTCAGCCCCAGCATTTT.